This note documents a single TCR beta chain sequence. The target of this receptor is not known. Base qualities are not provided; no much larger clone lies one nucleotide away. TCRbeta CDR3 regions were amplified from genomic DNA by means of the immunoSEQ Assay, a bias-controlled multiplex PCR. The published analysis was carried out like this. The number of nucleated cells in each sample was estimated by amplification of reference gene primers within the assay. To quantify the absolute abundance of each unique TCRbeta CDR3 rearrangement, sequence reads were collapsed and filtered. For each sample, productive Simpson clonality was calculated as the square root of Simpson's diversity index across productive rearrangements. Drawn from immuneACCESS, this table holds only the in-frame rearrangements with V and J called that TCRdb kept. Clones are partly lost; checked studies trace under half to an unresolved V gene and leave the rest unexplained. For V, J and clone size, that table is used; D and trimming come from the DNA. The sample table records about 300,000 clones; around 90% of these occur just once. Roughly 2.3% of the sample goes to the ten largest clones.

Each collaborating institution followed its own protocols to collect whole blood in K2EDTA tubes. For TCRbeta analysis, collaborators shipped samples in one of three forms: frozen whole blood, isolated PBMCs, or DNA extracted from either of those sample types. This specimen comes from a study of blood T cell repertoires in COVID-19 (dated by TCRdb to about 2020). Turning to the overall study: The collaborator samples originated in the United States, Italy and Spain and spanned the acute and convalescent phases of COVID-19. The prospective study material was composed of cDNA or gDNA derived from T cells, B-cell-depleted T cells, or PBMCs. The dataset comprised deeply sampled blood TCRbeta repertoires from subjects exposed to, actively infected with, or recovered from COVID-19. The repertoires were released in a freely available public database meant as a resource for research on the immune response to SARS-CoV-2. Samples were obtained from the ongoing ImmuneRACE study (first 160 participants) and from some 1,200 subjects provided by 6 global collaborators. A de-identified subject ID, COVID-19 status, age in years and sex were almost always included in the sample metadata. Where available, HLA class I and class II types were obtained from metadata supplied by the sample provider rather than from assay-based typing.

What the research found in general, with its limitations: Clinical and demographic metadata were provided uncurated, with the amount varying by source and participant.

Material: peripheral blood. The receptor comes from a man aged 18 to 30 with active or convalescent COVID-19.

This receptor has the CDR3 CASSPGTYGYTF. The sequenced DNA is TGTGCCAGCAGCCCAGGCACCTATGGCTACACCTTC. The chain uses TRBV5-6 and TRBJ1-2; the D gene is not confidently resolved. CDR1 and CDR2, per the germline V gene, are SGHDT and YYEEEE. V loses 4 bases, J loses 4 bases, and the germline ends lie 8 bases apart. The cysteine opens and the phenylalanine closes a CDR3 of 12 amino acids. The retained sequence is limited to the CDR3, 36 bases, with the frame set at the first base.